This TCR beta chain was observed in a study of shared clonotypes between healthy human individuals. Whole-study results and caveats: Rarefaction curves obtained for sorted subsets showed sequencing incomplete despite large depth. For naive CD4 cells, around 5.1% of clonotypes were shared across a handful of donors.

V lost 3 bases, J lost 4 bases, and 13 bases lay in between. In germline, CDR1 is SGHTA, CDR2 FQGNSA. The CDR3 extends over 15 amino acids. Donors were healthy HIV-negative adults without recent acute infections or vaccinations. Concerning this clone itself: What it binds is not known.

Every subset's genomic DNA went evenly onto several immunoSEQ plates. Libraries were prepared by immunoSEQ multiplex PCR; TCRdb keeps only in-frame clonotypes and omits some of them. The sample shows around 1.6 million clones, approximately 98% of them seen only once. This clonotype was obtained from a man younger than 40 in good health. This chain uses TRBV7-2 with TRBJ2-4; TRBD1 might be the D (6 bases). Sequencing input: naive CD4+ T cells sorted from blood. Subset reported: CD45RA+ positively selected. CDR3 coding DNA: TGTGCCAGCAGCTTCCTGGGGGCGCGAAAAAACATTCAGTACTTC. This codes for CASSFLGARKNIQYF.